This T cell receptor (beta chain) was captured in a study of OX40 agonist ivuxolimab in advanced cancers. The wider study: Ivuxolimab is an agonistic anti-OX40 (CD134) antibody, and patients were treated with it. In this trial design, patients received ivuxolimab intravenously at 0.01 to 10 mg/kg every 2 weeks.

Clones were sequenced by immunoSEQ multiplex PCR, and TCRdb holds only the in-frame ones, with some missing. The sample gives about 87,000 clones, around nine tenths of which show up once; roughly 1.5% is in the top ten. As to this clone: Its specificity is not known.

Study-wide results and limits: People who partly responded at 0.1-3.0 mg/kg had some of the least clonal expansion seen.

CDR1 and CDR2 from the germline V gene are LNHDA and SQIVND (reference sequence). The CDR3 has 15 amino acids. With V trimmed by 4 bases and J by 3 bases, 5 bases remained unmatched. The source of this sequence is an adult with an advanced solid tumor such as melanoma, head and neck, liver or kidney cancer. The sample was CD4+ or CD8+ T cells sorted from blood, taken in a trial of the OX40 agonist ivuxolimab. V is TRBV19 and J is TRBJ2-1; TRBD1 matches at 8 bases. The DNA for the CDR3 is TGTGCCAGTAGTAACCGGGACAGGCACTACAATGAGCAGTTCTTC. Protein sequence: CASSNRDRHYNEQFF.